What follows is one TCR beta chain and its context. This clonotype was seen just once. Its target antigen remains unknown. Qualities for individual bases were not recorded, and no much larger clone is one base off. Just one read gives weak support. The sample is drawn from a study of T cells in Graves' hyperthyroidism and ophthalmopathy (dated by TCRdb to the late 2010s). Looking at the study overall: Peripheral blood samples were taken at initial diagnosis, before any treatment was given. To identify distinguishing TCR V-J signatures, a discovery cohort of around 100 patients was used, comprising 40 to 45 with Graves' ophthalmopathy and under 60 with stable Graves' hyperthyroidism. Prospective prediction of ophthalmopathy was tested in an independent validation cohort of 18 to 20 hyperthyroidism patients and around 16 patients who later progressed to ophthalmopathy. For training and testing, the approximately 92 patients in the discovery cohort were randomly divided in a 7:3 ratio. The study also compared thyroid tissue and blood T-cell repertoires from five or six Graves' hyperthyroidism patients. Following sampling, methimazole starting at 30 mg daily was given to hyperthyroidism patients, and high-dose intravenous methylprednisolone was given to ophthalmopathy patients. TCR Vbeta CDR3 sequencing of 120 to 150 peripheral blood samples (over 40 ophthalmopathy, 75 hyperthyroidism and roughly 17 progressor patients) is reported in the paper. Study-wide conclusions, independent of this receptor: Ophthalmopathy was separated from stable hyperthyroidism by a 13 V-J signature model, with around 90% sensitivity and around 81% specificity obtained in cross-validation and 80%/75% obtained in testing. No statistical method was used to set the sample size in advance, and investigators knew the group allocation. In validation, the model predicted progression to ophthalmopathy a median of approximately 6.6 months before onset, with about 64% sensitivity and roughly 77% specificity. Most expanded thyroid clonotypes (frequency above 0.001) were also detected in blood, suggesting blood repertoires may reflect thyroid immune responses.

Hyperthyroidism patients were newly diagnosed, had a disease duration of under 2 months, and were aged 18 to 65 years. Exclusion was applied to patients with uncontrolled infections, other autoimmune diseases, pregnancy or lactation. Diagnoses relied on clinical symptoms, serum thyroxine and TRAb, thyroid ultrasound and orbital computed tomography. Blood from progressor patients was drawn when they were first diagnosed with hyperthyroidism, before any ophthalmopathy symptoms appeared. PBMCs were separated from over 9 ml of fresh peripheral blood using Ficoll-Paque density gradient centrifugation. Progressor patients were defined as those initially diagnosed with Graves' hyperthyroidism in whom ophthalmopathy developed during follow-up. Total RNA was extracted with Trizol reagent, and quality was checked on an Agilent 2100 Bioanalyzer. The CDR3 runs 12 amino acids, cysteine and phenylalanine included. The retained sequence is limited to the CDR3, 36 bases, with the frame set at the first base. CDR1 SGHNT and CDR2 YENEEA are derived from the germline V gene. V is shortened by 5 bases, J by 5 bases, and the region joining them spans 9 bases.

The TCR beta CDR3 regions were amplified from the RNA transcripts. For the first round of RT-PCR on the TCR CDR3, the HTBI primer set was used together with the Qiagen OneStep RT-PCR kit. Libraries were constructed in a second round of multiplex PCR, after which size selection and purification were carried out. The libraries were sequenced on an Illumina HiSeq2000 using paired-end 100 bp reads. The published analysis was carried out like this. SOAPnuke was used to process the raw data, with reads discarded if the reads contained adapters or uncalled bases, had a mean Phred below 15, or lacked an exact constant-primer or identifier match. COPE v1.2.5 was used to merge the high-quality paired reads, and each unique nucleotide sequence was defined as a clonotype. Clonotypes were aligned to IMGT TRBV, TRBD and TRBJ reference segments using MiTCR v1.1. Only V-J combinations with frequency above 0.0001, covering roughly 99% of repertoires, were analysed. A TCS score was defined as the ratio between F50 (clonal expansion) and ExV (chaos), using BLOSUM62-based TCRdist between CDR3 peptides within each V-J. Welch's t-statistics and random forest reduced fewer than 600 V-J features to fewer than 15, which were used in a naive Bayes classifier (R e1071). TCRdb trimmed public reads at Q25 via fastp, called clones via MiXCR and kept in-frame beta chains. All rows with the same CDR3 protein become a single entry with the most common DNA and genes. Here the V and J calls rest on TCRdb's processing, not on the authors' analysis. The sample data list roughly 500,000 distinct CDR3 sequences, and approximately 14% of these were observed just once. The ten most abundant clones make up 4.5% to 6% of the sample.

The V gene is TRBV11-3 and the J gene is TRBJ2-5, with no confidently assigned D gene. Source material: blood. The sequence was collected from a young woman with Graves' hyperthyroidism that later progressed to Graves' ophthalmopathy. The CDR3 protein: CASSINIETQYF. The DNA sequence follows: TGTGCCAGCAGCATAAATATTGAGACCCAGTACTTC.